This TCR beta chain was obtained from a study of identical twins. The study, taken as a whole, reports: Twins showed weaker excess sharing in their beta out-of-frame sequences.

Germline V gene data show CDR1 as SQVTM and CDR2 as ANQGSEA. There are 13 residues in the CDR3. With 7 bases clipped from V and 5 bases from J, the junction kept 5 bases outside the gene matches. MiXCR, run by TCRdb on the 5' RACE reads, gives a single entry per CDR3 protein. The repertoire has about 520,000 distinct CDR3 sequences, roughly 21% of them found once; the top ten carry around 0.91%. This clonotype occurred many times. Its antigen is as yet unknown. These records were also assigned to another study, of T cells expressing NK-cell markers. As that report states: Similarly, these clonotypes led the CD3+CD56-NKG2C+ fraction as well in several donors.

The gene calls are TRBV29-1 and TRBJ2-1; 10 nucleotides agree with TRBD2. The receptor comes from a woman younger than 35 in good health. The sequenced material came from CD4+ T cells sorted from blood. The DNA of the CDR3 is TGCAGCGCCCCGGGACTAGCGAACAATGAGCAGTTCTTC. This codes for CSAPGLANNEQFF.